The sequence of this TCR beta chain was determined in a study of cytomegalovirus exposure and HLA in healthy donors. TCRdb keeps only in-frame clones here, not all; method: immunoSEQ multiplex PCR. Here the sample spans fewer than 200,000 clones, approximately 89% being singletons. Per the germline V gene, CDR1 is SGHRS and CDR2 is YFSETQ. J gave up 8 bases and V 1 base, and 4 bases lay outside the gene matches. The CDR3 extends over 15 amino acids. Material for sequencing was PBMCs. This TCR was recovered from a woman aged 18-29 years in good health and CMV-seropositive. The chain is built from TRBV5-1 and TRBJ2-1; 12 positions match TRBD2. The CDR3 region has the DNA TGCGCCAGCAGCTTGAAAGCTAGCGGGAGGGATGAGCAGTTCTTC. Amino acid sequence: CASSLKASGRDEQFF.